This TCR beta chain is from a study of cytomegalovirus exposure and HLA in healthy donors. The CDR3 extends over 17 amino acids. Germline V CDR1 and CDR2: PRHDT, FYEKMQ (reference sequence). Deletions cut 1 base from V and 6 bases from J, with 20 bases between. The primer mix had 60 Vbeta and 13 Jbeta primers. Clones were sequenced by immunoSEQ multiplex PCR, and TCRdb holds only the in-frame ones, with some missing. The sample consists of about 97,000 clones, over 75% of them appearing once. The chain joins TRBV13 to TRBJ2-3; D gene uncertain. This sequence originates from a man aged 40-49 years in good health and CMV-seropositive. The sample comprised PBMCs. The CDR3 region is CASSLVKWVGPSDTQYF. CDR3 coding DNA: TGTGCCAGCAGCTTAGTGAAGTGGGTGGGCCCAAGCGATACGCAGTATTTT.